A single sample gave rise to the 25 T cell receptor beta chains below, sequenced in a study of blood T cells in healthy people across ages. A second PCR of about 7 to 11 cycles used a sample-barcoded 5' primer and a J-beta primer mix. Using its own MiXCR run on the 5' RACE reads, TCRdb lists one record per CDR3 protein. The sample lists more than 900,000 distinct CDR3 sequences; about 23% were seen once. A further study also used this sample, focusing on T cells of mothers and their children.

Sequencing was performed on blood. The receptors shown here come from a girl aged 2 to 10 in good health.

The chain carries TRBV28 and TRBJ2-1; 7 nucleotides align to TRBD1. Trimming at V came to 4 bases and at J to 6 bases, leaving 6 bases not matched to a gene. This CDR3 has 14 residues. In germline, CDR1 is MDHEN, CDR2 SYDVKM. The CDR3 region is CASSWGTVGNEQFF. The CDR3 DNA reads TGTGCCAGCAGTTGGGGGACAGTGGGCAATGAGCAGTTCTTC.

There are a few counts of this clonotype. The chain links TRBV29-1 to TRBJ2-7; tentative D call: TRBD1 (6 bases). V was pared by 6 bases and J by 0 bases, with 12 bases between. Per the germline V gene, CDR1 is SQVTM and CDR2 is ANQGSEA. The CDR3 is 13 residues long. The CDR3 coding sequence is TGCAGCGTCCAGGGGAGCAACTCCTACGAGCAGTACTTC. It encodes CSVQGSNSYEQYF.

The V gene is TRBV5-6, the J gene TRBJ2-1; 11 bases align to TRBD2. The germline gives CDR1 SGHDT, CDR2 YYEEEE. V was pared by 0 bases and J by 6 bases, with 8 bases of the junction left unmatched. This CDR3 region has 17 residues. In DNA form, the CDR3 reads TGTGCCAGCAGCTTGGCTTTAGCGGGGGGGCTAGTCAATGAGCAGTTCTTC. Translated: CASSLALAGGLVNEQFF.

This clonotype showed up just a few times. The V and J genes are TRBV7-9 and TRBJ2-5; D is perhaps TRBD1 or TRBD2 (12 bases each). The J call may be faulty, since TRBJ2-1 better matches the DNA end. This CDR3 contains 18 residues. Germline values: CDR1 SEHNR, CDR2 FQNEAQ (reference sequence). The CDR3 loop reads CAGTGGRLAGGPNNEQFF. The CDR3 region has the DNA TGTGCCGGGACAGGGGGCAGGCTAGCGGGAGGGCCGAACAATGAGCAGTTCTTC.

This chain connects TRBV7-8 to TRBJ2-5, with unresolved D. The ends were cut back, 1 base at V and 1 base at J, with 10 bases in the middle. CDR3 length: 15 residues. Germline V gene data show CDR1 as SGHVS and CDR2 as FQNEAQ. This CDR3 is CASSLDPASQETQYF. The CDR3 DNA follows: TGTGCCAGCAGCTTAGATCCGGCTAGCCAAGAGACCCAGTACTTC.

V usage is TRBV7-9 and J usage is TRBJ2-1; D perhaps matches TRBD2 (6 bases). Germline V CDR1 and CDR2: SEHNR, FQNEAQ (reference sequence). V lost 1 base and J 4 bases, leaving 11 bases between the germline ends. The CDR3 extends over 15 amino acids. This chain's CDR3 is CASSLVSSAYNEQFF. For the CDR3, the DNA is TGTGCCAGCAGCTTAGTTTCTAGCGCTTACAATGAGCAGTTCTTC.

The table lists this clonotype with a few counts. As DNA, the CDR3 is TGCAGCGTTGAGTGGCGGGAGAGGGAGCCCTACAATGAGCAGTTCTTC. It specifies CSVEWREREPYNEQFF. V gene TRBV29-1 combines with J gene TRBJ2-1, with 7 bases identical to TRBD2. V lost 3 bases, J lost 2 bases, and 10 bases stayed unmatched. Per the germline V gene, CDR1 is SQVTM and CDR2 is ANQGSEA. This CDR3 has 16 amino acids.

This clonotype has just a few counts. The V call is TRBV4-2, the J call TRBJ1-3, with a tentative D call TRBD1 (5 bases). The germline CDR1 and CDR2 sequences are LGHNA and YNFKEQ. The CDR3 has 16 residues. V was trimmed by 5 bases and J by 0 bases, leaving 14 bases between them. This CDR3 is CASSFKGQSSGNTIYF. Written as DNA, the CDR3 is TGTGCCAGCAGCTTCAAGGGGCAGAGCTCTGGAAACACCATATATTTT.

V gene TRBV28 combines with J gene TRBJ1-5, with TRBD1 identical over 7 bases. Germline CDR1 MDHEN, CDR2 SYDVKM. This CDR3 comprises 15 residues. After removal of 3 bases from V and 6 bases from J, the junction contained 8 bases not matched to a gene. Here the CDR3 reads CASSFGTGDSQPQHF. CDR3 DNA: TGTGCCAGCAGTTTCGGCACAGGGGATAGTCAGCCCCAGCATTTT.

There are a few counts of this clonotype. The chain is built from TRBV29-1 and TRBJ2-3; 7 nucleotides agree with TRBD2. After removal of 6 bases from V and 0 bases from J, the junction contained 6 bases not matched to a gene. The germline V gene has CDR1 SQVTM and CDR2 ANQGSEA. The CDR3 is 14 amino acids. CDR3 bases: TGCAGCGTAGAGGGACTACTTAGCACAGATACGCAGTATTTT. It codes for CSVEGLLSTDTQYF.

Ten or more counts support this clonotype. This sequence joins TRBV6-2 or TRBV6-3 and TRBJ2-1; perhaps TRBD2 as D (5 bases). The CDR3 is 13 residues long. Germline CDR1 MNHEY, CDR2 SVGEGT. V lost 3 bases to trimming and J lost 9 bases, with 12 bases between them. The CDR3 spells CASSYRLEGEQFF. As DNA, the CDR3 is TGTGCCAGCAGTTATCGCTTAGAGGGTGAGCAGTTCTTC.

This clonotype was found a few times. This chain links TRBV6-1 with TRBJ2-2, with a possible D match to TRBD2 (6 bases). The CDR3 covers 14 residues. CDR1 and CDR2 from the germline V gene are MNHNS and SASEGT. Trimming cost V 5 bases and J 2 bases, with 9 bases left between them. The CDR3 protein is CASSRGLNTGELFF. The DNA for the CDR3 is TGTGCCAGCAGTCGGGGACTTAACACCGGGGAGCTGTTTTTT.

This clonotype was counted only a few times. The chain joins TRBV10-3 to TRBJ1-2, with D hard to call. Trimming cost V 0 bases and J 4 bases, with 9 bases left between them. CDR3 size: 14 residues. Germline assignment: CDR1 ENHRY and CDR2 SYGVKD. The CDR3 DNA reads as TGTGCCATCAGTGAGTCGAACGTCGGCTATGGCTACACCTTC. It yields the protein CAISESNVGYGYTF.

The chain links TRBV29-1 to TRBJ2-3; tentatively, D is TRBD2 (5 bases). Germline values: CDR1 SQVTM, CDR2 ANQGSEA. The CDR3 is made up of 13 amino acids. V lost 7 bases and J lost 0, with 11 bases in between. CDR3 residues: CSAIGESTDTQYF. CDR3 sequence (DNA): TGCAGCGCTATCGGGGAAAGCACAGATACGCAGTATTTT.

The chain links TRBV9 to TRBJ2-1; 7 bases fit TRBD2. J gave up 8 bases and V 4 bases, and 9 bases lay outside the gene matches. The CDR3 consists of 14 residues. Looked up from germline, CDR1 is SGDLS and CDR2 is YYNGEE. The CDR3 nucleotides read TGTGCCAGCAGCCCCGGGGACTACAGCGATGAGCAGTTCTTC. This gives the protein CASSPGDYSDEQFF. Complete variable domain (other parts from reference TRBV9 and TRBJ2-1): DSGVTQTPKHLITATGQRVTLRCSPRSGDLSVYWYQQSLDQGLQFLIQYYNGEERAKGNILERFSAQQFPDLHSELNLSSLELGDSALYFCASSPGDYSDEQFFGPGTRLTVL.

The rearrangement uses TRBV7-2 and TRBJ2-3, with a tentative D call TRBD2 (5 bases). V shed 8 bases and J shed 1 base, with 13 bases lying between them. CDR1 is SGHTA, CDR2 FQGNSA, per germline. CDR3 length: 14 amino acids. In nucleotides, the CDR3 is TGTGCCAGCCACTTAGACTACGGCACAGATACGCAGTATTTT. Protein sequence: CASHLDYGTDTQYF.

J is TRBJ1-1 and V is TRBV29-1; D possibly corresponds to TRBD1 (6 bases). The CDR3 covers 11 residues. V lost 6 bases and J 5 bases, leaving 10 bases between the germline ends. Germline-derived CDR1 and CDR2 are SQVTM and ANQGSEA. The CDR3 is CSVSGVTEAFF. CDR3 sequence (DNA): TGCAGCGTCTCAGGGGTTACTGAAGCTTTCTTT.

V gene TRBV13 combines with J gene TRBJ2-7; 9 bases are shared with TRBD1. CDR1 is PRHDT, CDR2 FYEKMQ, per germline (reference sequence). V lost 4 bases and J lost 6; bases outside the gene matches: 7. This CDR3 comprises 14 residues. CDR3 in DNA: TGTGCCAGCAGCTCGTCCGGGACAGGGCCCGAGCAGTACTTC. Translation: CASSSSGTGPEQYF.

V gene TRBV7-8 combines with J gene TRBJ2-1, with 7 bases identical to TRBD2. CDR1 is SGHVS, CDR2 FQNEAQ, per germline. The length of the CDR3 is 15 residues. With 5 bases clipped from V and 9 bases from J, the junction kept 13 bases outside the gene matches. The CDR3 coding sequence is TGTGCCAGCAGCGTGGGGGGTAGCGGGCCCATTGAGCAGTTCTTC. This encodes CASSVGGSGPIEQFF.

The CDR3 protein is CASGTGLSYEQYF. DNA of the CDR3: TGTGCCAGCGGAACGGGACTATCCTACGAGCAGTACTTC. The rearrangement links TRBV9 to TRBJ2-5; 7 nucleotides line up with TRBD2. The end of the DNA is better explained by TRBJ2-7, so the J call may be wrong. CDR3 length equals 13 residues. The germline V gene encodes CDR1 SGDLS and CDR2 YYNGEE.

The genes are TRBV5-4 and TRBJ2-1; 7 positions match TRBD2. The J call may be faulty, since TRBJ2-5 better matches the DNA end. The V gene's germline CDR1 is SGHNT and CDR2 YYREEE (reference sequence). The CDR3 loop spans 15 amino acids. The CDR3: CASSSGGRGGETQYF. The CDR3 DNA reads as TGTGCCAGCAGCAGTGGGGGGAGGGGCGGCGAGACCCAGTACTTC.

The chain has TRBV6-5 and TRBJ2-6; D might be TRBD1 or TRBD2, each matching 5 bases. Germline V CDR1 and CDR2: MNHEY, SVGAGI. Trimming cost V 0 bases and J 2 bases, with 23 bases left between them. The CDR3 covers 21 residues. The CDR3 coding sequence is TGTGCCAGCAGTTACTCGAGTATCCGGGTGGGACCTATAACTGGGGCCAACGTCCTGACTTTC. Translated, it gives CASSYSSIRVGPITGANVLTF.

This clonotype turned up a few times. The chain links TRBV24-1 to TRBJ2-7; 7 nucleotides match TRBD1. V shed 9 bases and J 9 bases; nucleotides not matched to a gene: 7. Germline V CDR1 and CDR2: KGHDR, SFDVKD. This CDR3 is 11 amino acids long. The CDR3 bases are TGTGCCACCTCGGACAGGAGCGGGCAGTACTTC. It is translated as CATSDRSGQYF.

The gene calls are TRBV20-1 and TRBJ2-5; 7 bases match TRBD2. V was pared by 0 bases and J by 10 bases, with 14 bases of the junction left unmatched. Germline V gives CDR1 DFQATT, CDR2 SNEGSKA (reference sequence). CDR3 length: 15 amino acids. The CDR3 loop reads CSARDFAGVNVDQYF. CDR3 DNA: TGCAGTGCTAGAGATTTCGCGGGGGTGAATGTCGACCAGTACTTC.

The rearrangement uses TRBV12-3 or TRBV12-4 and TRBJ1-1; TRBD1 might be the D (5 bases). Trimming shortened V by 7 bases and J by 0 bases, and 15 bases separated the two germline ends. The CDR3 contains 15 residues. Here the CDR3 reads CASTPGRALNTEAFF. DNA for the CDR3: TGTGCCAGCACCCCGGGCAGGGCCCTGAACACTGAAGCTTTCTTT.